These T cell receptor beta chains were read from a single sample in a study of technical replicates of blood from a handful of donors. Sequencing was performed with immunoSEQ multiplex PCR; in TCRdb, only in-frame clones are kept and a portion is missing. The sample records tens of thousands of clones, about 91% being singletons. The material sequenced was T cells isolated from PBMCs. Source of these receptors: a human donor in good health. Some clones in this sample may be carry-over from other donors' samples. Each CDR3 is given with its conserved first and last residue. The D gene is left open where the match is weak. Clone size is stated in some rows and not others, as once, few, many or a class when expanded.

clone_size j_call d_call v_call cdr3_nt cdr3_aa
. TRBJ1-1 . TRBV6-6 TGTGCCAGCAGTACCCAGGGCACTGAAGCTTTCTTT CASSTQGTEAFF
. TRBJ2-7 . TRBV5-1 TGCGCCAGCAGCGACCCCGGGACTGGACTCAAATGGGCCTACGAGCAGTACTTC CASSDPGTGLKWAYEQYF
. TRBJ1-3 TRBD1 TRBV4-3 TGCGCCAGCAGCCAATTCGCCCCCGGGACAGCCGATACCACCATATATTTT CASSQFAPGTADTTIYF
. TRBJ1-1 TRBD1 TRBV18 TGTGCCAGCTCACCACCGAGTGGGACAGTGAACACTGAAGCTTTCTTT CASSPPSGTVNTEAFF
. TRBJ2-7 . TRBV6-5 TGTGCCAGCAGGATAGCGGTGAGCTCCTACGAGCAGTACTTC CASRIAVSSYEQYF
once TRBJ2-7 TRBD1 TRBV2 TGTGCCAGCAGGGGCCTGACAGGGAGCTCCTACGAGCAGTACTTC CASRGLTGSSYEQYF
. TRBJ1-2 . TRBV7-9 TGTGCCAGCAGCTTACAACAGATCTATGGCTACACCTTC CASSLQQIYGYTF
. TRBJ2-3 TRBD2 TRBV4-3 TGCGCCAGCAGCCAAATAGCGGGAGGCCCAGATACGCAGTATTTT CASSQIAGGPDTQYF
. TRBJ1-3 . TRBV19 TGTGCCAGTGGTCAGGGGATCGGAAACACCATATATTTT CASGQGIGNTIYF
. TRBJ2-1 TRBD2 TRBV18 TGTGCCAGCTCACCACAACGTAGCGGGGGCCTATACAATGAGCAGTTCTTC CASSPQRSGGLYNEQFF
. TRBJ1-1 . TRBV7-8 TGTGCCAGCAGTGAGAGGACTGAAGCTTTCTTT CASSERTEAFF
. TRBJ2-2 TRBD2 TRBV19 TGTGCCAGTAGTATATTGCTAGCGGGAGGGCCGAACACCGGGGAGCTGTTTTTT CASSILLAGGPNTGELFF
. TRBJ2-7 TRBD2 TRBV5-4 TGTGCCAGCAGCACTCCGGGAGGCGAGCAGTACTTC CASSTPGGEQYF
. TRBJ2-5 TRBD1 TRBV25-1 TGTGCCAGCAGTGAGACAGGGCTGAGATTCGAAGAGACCCAGTACTTC CASSETGLRFEETQYF
. TRBJ2-7 TRBD1 TRBV10-3 TGTGCCATCAGTGGGAACAGGGGGTCCTACGAGCAGTACTTC CAISGNRGSYEQYF
few TRBJ2-7 TRBD1 TRBV28 TGTGCCAGCAGCCCTACAGGGGCTTACGAGCAGTACTTC CASSPTGAYEQYF
. TRBJ2-2 . TRBV7-2 TGTGCCAGCAGTCCAGGGTACACCGGGGAGCTGTTTTTT CASSPGYTGELFF
. TRBJ2-7 TRBD1 TRBV19 TGTGCCAGTAGCCTAAACCTAGGGACAGGGACCTACGAGCAGTACTTC CASSLNLGTGTYEQYF
. TRBJ2-2 . TRBV11-3 TGTGCCAGCAGCTTATTCGGTAACGGGGAGCTGTTTTTT CASSLFGNGELFF
. TRBJ2-3 TRBD1 TRBV5-4 TGTGCCAGCAGCGTATGGACAGGGGGATTAGATACGCAGTATTTT CASSVWTGGLDTQYF
. TRBJ2-5 TRBD2 TRBV13 TGTGCCAGCAGCTTAGGCTACTCGACCGGGGGAGGGGAGACCCAGTACTTC CASSLGYSTGGGETQYF
. TRBJ1-5 TRBD1 TRBV27 TGTGCCAGCAGTGAGATTCCGGGACAGGGGGTTTATAGCAATCAGCCCCAGCATTTT CASSEIPGQGVYSNQPQHF
. TRBJ2-2 . TRBV28 TGTGCCAGCAGTTTAGGGGAGATTTTCGCGAACACCGGGGAGCTGTTTTTT CASSLGEIFANTGELFF
. TRBJ1-1 . TRBV27 TGTGCCAGCAGTTTAGGAAGGTCAGGGGTCACTAACACTGAAGCTTTCTTT CASSLGRSGVTNTEAFF
. TRBJ1-2 TRBD1 TRBV6-6 TGTGCCAGCAGCCGCCATAGGACAGGGACCTCGGACGGCTACACCTTC CASSRHRTGTSDGYTF
. TRBJ2-7 . TRBV28 TGTGCCAGCAGTTCTGGGACTGCGCAGTACTTC CASSSGTAQYF
. TRBJ1-3 TRBD1 TRBV4-1 TGCGCCAGCAGCCGATCACAGGGGTGGGGAAACACCATATATTTT CASSRSQGWGNTIYF
few TRBJ2-7 TRBD1 TRBV18 TGTGCCAGCTCACCAAAACAGGGGGCAGGCGAGCAGTACTTC CASSPKQGAGEQYF
. TRBJ1-1 TRBD1 TRBV25-1 TGTGCCAGCAGTGAATTGTCGGAGGGGGCAAACACTGAAGCTTTCTTT CASSELSEGANTEAFF
. TRBJ1-1 . TRBV6-1 TGTGCCAGCAGTGAAAAGGCGGTGAACACTGAAGCTTTCTTT CASSEKAVNTEAFF
. TRBJ2-7 TRBD1 TRBV9 TGTGCCAGCAGTCTAGGGGGACAGACCTACGAGCAGTACTTC CASSLGGQTYEQYF
. TRBJ2-2 TRBD2 TRBV6-5 TGTGCCAGCAGTTCGGCGGGAGTTCTAAACACCGGGGAGCTGTTTTTT CASSSAGVLNTGELFF
. TRBJ2-7 TRBD1 TRBV7-9 TGTGCCAGCAGCTCGACAGGGAAAACCTACGAGCAGTACTTC CASSSTGKTYEQYF
. TRBJ2-7 TRBD2 TRBV6-5 TGTGCCAGCAGTTACCAGCGGGGTTCCTACGAGCAGTACTTC CASSYQRGSYEQYF
. TRBJ2-1 TRBD2 TRBV28 TGTGCCAGCAGTCTAGCCGTAGCGGGAGGCCTCTACAATGAGCAGTTCTTC CASSLAVAGGLYNEQFF
. TRBJ1-2 . TRBV9 TGTGCCAGCAGCGGACCCTTGGGGTTATTGCCGGGATCCGGAGATGGCTACACCTTC CASSGPLGLLPGSGDGYTF
. TRBJ1-4 . TRBV27 TGTGCCAGCAGATCAACAGGGAAGCCTATTGAAAAACTGTTTTTT CASRSTGKPIEKLFF
. TRBJ1-1 . TRBV13 TGTGCCAGCAGCTTCGACATGAACACTGAAGCTTTCTTT CASSFDMNTEAFF